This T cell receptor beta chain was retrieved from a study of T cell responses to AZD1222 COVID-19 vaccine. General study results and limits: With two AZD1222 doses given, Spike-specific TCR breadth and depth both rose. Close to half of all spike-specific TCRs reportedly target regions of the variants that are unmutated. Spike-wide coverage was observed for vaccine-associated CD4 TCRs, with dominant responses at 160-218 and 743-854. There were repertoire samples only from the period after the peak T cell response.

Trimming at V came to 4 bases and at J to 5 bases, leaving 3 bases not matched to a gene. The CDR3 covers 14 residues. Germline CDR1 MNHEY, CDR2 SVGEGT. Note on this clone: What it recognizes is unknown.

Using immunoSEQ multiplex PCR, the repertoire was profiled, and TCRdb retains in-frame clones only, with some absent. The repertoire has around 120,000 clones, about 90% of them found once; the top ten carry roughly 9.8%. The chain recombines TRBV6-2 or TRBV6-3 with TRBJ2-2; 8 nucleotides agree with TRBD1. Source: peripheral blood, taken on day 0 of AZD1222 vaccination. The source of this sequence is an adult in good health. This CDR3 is CASSWTGTTGELFF. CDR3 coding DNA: TGTGCCAGCAGTTGGACAGGGACTACCGGGGAGCTGTTTTTT.